This is a list of T cell receptor beta chains from one sample in a study of T-cell memory formation after mild COVID-19. MiXCR was run by TCRdb on the 5' RACE reads, yielding one entry per CDR3 protein. This table holds hundreds of thousands of distinct CDR3 sequences, 17% found once. Input material: PBMCs or a T cell subset sorted from them (not recorded which). Source of these receptors: an adult woman who had mild COVID-19 (a few samples of this study predate the infection). Cell type and time point are not known. CDR3s include the opening cysteine and the closing phenylalanine or tryptophan. D genes are given only for firm matches. The size of a clone is reported for some rows only, either as once, few or many, or as a class for expanded clones.

j_gene,abundance,d_gene,v_gene,CDR3aa,CDR3nt
TRBJ2-1,.,TRBD2,TRBV7-2,CASSGGRPSSYKEQFF,TGTGCCAGCAGCGGCGGGAGACCCAGCTCCTACAAAGAGCAGTTCTTC
TRBJ2-1,.,TRBD2,TRBV15,CATSRDRSGLGVVNEQFF,TGTGCCACCAGCAGAGATCGCAGCGGACTAGGGGTAGTCAATGAGCAGTTCTTC
TRBJ2-7,.,TRBD1,TRBV27,CASSPRTGLSYEQYF,TGTGCCAGCAGTCCCCGGACAGGGCTTTCCTACGAGCAGTACTTC
TRBJ2-2,few,.,TRBV12-3/TRBV12-4,CASSSNTRDTGELFF,TGTGCCAGCAGCTCAAACACCAGGGACACCGGGGAGCTGTTTTTT
TRBJ2-2,few,TRBD1,TRBV12-3/TRBV12-4,CASSLQGAHTGELFF,TGTGCCAGCAGTCTACAGGGGGCACACACCGGGGAGCTGTTTTTT
TRBJ1-6,.,TRBD1,TRBV20-1,CSAFWTGRASPLHF,TGCAGTGCTTTTTGGACAGGACGGGCCTCACCCCTCCACTTT
TRBJ2-1,.,.,TRBV7-9,CASSLAGFSEQFF,TGTGCCAGCAGCTTAGCGGGGTTCAGTGAGCAGTTCTTC
TRBJ2-3,few,.,TRBV29-1,CSVEDGYTQYF,TGCAGCGTTGAAGATGGCTATACGCAGTATTTT
TRBJ2-7,.,TRBD1,TRBV28,CASTRSGQGNEQYF,TGTGCCAGCACTAGATCGGGACAGGGGAACGAGCAGTACTTC
TRBJ2-1,few,.,TRBV12-3/TRBV12-4,CASRTDWSDEQFF,TGTGCCAGCAGGACGGACTGGTCGGATGAGCAGTTCTTC
TRBJ1-2,.,.,TRBV5-1,CASSSETSNSYGYTF,TGCGCCAGCAGCTCAGAGACATCGAATAGCTATGGCTACACCTTC
TRBJ2-3,.,.,TRBV7-3,CASSFGVGTDTQYF,TGTGCCAGCAGCTTCGGGGTGGGCACAGATACGCAGTATTTT
TRBJ2-1,few,TRBD1,TRBV27,CASSQGTGVSYNEQFF,TGTGCCAGCAGCCAAGGGACAGGGGTCTCCTACAATGAGCAGTTCTTC
TRBJ2-5,.,.,TRBV7-7,CASSPGEARTQYF,TGTGCCAGCAGCCCGGGCGAGGCAAGGACCCAGTACTTC
TRBJ1-1,.,.,TRBV12-3/TRBV12-4,CASTPRSLLLGAFF,TGTGCCAGCACACCCCGGTCCCTCCTTTTGGGAGCTTTCTTT
TRBJ1-5,.,.,TRBV23-1,CASRVHQPQHF,TGCGCCAGCAGGGTCCATCAGCCCCAGCATTTT
TRBJ2-1,few,TRBD2,TRBV5-1,CASSEGLDGYNEQFF,TGCGCCAGCAGCGAGGGACTAGATGGATACAATGAGCAGTTCTTC
TRBJ1-2,few,TRBD1,TRBV9,CASSDGTGTYGYTF,TGTGCCAGCAGCGACGGGACAGGGACCTATGGCTACACCTTC
TRBJ2-7,.,.,TRBV11-2,CASSLGPGVYEQYF,TGTGCCAGCAGCTTAGGGCCAGGGGTCTACGAGCAGTACTTC
TRBJ2-7,.,TRBD2,TRBV29-1,CSVEMPGRVSYEQYF,TGCAGCGTTGAAATGCCCGGGAGGGTCTCCTACGAGCAGTACTTC
TRBJ2-2,.,TRBD2,TRBV19,CAVAGLAATGELFF,TGTGCCGTCGCTGGACTAGCGGCCACCGGGGAGCTGTTTTTT
TRBJ2-1,few,TRBD2,TRBV24-1,CATSLAAGNNEQFF,TGTGCCACCAGCCTAGCAGCGGGGAACAATGAGCAGTTCTTC
TRBJ2-7,.,TRBD2,TRBV12-3/TRBV12-4,CASSTRASGDHEQYF,TGTGCCAGCAGCACGAGGGCTAGCGGGGACCACGAGCAGTACTTC